This is a list of T cell receptor beta chains from one sample in a study of blood T cell repertoires in COVID-19. The repertoire was sequenced with immunoSEQ multiplex PCR; TCRdb's copy has only in-frame clones and lacks some. The sample includes 120,000 to 150,000 clones, less than 90% of them seen just once. The sample consisted of peripheral blood. The receptors were sampled from a human donor in a cohort sampled during active COVID-19. CDR3s include the opening cysteine and the closing phenylalanine or tryptophan. D genes are given only for firm matches. Clone size appears in some rows only: once, few, many, or a class for an expanded clone.

>TRBV12-3/TRBV12-4|NA|NA|TRBJ1-3
CASRPGSGNTIYF
TGTGCCAGCAGGCCAGGGTCAGGAAACACCATATATTTT
>TRBV24-1|TRBD1|NA|TRBJ2-5
CATSDRTGEETQYF
TGTGCCACCAGTGACCGGACAGGGGAAGAGACCCAGTACTTC
>TRBV7-9|NA|NA|TRBJ1-6
CASSPDMTVSPLHF
TGTGCCAGCAGCCCAGACATGACGGTTTCACCCCTCCACTTT
>TRBV19|NA|NA|TRBJ1-2
CASSIPVSDYGYTF
TGTGCCAGTAGTATCCCAGTGTCAGACTATGGCTACACCTTC
>TRBV6-2/TRBV6-3|NA|NA|TRBJ2-7
CASSYRGQHYEQYF
TGTGCCAGCAGTTACCGGGGACAACACTACGAGCAGTACTTC
>TRBV7-7|TRBD2|NA|TRBJ2-5
CASSLAPPGLRGGRTQETQYF
TGTGCTAGCAGCTTAGCGCCTCCGGGCCTCCGGGGGGGGCGGACTCAAGAGACCCAGTACTTC
>TRBV4-2|NA|few|TRBJ1-3
CASSPTGISGNTIYF
TGTGCCAGCAGCCCGACAGGAATCTCTGGAAACACCATATATTTT
>TRBV5-1|TRBD1|NA|TRBJ2-5
CASKTGTGGFLETQYF
TGCGCCAGCAAAACCGGGACAGGGGGCTTTTTGGAGACCCAGTACTTC
>TRBV5-1|NA|NA|TRBJ2-7
CASSPGLAYEQYF
TGCGCCAGCTCCCCGGGACTGGCCTACGAGCAGTACTTC
>TRBV7-2|TRBD1|many|TRBJ1-6
CASRWGDRVNSPLHF
TGTGCCAGCAGGTGGGGGGACAGGGTTAACTCACCCCTCCACTTT
>TRBV7-9|NA|NA|TRBJ2-1
CASSSGGSYNEQFF
TGTGCCAGCAGTAGCGGTGGCTCCTACAATGAGCAGTTCTTC
>TRBV2|TRBD1|NA|TRBJ2-6
CARGGPSGANVLTF
TGTGCCAGAGGGGGCCCCTCTGGGGCCAACGTCCTGACTTTC
>TRBV19|TRBD1|NA|TRBJ1-5
CASSMVLRGYQPQHF
TGTGCCAGTAGTATGGTTCTCAGGGGGTATCAGCCCCAGCATTTT
>TRBV7-9|TRBD1|NA|TRBJ1-4
CASSPGDRATNEKLFF
TGTGCCAGCAGCCCGGGGGACAGGGCAACTAATGAAAAACTGTTTTTT
>TRBV7-2|NA|once|TRBJ2-1
CASSLGISEQFF
TGTGCCAGCAGCTTAGGAATCAGTGAGCAGTTCTTC
>TRBV2|NA|NA|TRBJ1-2
CASSESPGRGYTF
TGTGCCAGCAGTGAATCGCCAGGTAGAGGCTACACCTTC
>TRBV3-1/TRBV3-2|NA|NA|TRBJ1-3
CASSQVSGAGNTIYF
TGTGCCAGCAGCCAAGTTTCAGGGGCTGGAAACACCATATATTTT
>TRBV11-3|NA|few|TRBJ2-2
CASSLGAGSSGGELFF
TGTGCCAGCAGCTTAGGTGCAGGGTCGTCGGGCGGGGAGCTGTTTTTT
>TRBV7-2|NA|NA|TRBJ1-4
CASSLSRSNEKLFF
TGTGCCAGCAGCTTATCACGGTCTAATGAAAAACTGTTTTTT
>TRBV19|TRBD1|NA|TRBJ1-5
CASTAAGQGRQPQHF
TGTGCCAGTACCGCAGCGGGACAGGGCCGCCAGCCCCAGCATTTT
>TRBV2|NA|NA|TRBJ1-4
CASSEGPTNEKLFF
TGTGCCAGCAGTGAGGGGCCAACTAATGAAAAACTGTTTTTT
>TRBV21-1|NA|NA|TRBJ1-5
CASSKAGIRRKPQHF
TGTGCCAGCAGCAAAGCCGGGATCCGGAGGAAGCCCCAGCATTTT
>TRBV5-1|NA|NA|TRBJ1-2
CASSLVSRAGNGYTF
TGCGCCAGCAGCTTGGTGAGCAGGGCGGGAAACGGCTACACCTTC
>TRBV30|TRBD1|few|TRBJ1-5
CAWGQGPNQPQHF
TGTGCCTGGGGACAGGGCCCCAATCAGCCCCAGCATTTT